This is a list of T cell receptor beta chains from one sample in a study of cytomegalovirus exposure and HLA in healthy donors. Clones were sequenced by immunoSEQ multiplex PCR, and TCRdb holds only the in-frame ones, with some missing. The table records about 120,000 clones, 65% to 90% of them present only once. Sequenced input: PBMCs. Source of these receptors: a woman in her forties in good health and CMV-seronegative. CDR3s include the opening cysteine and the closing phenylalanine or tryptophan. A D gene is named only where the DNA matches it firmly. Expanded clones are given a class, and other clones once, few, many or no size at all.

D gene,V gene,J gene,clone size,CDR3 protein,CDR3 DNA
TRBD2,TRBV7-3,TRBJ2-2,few,CASTRGGKTGELFF,TGTGCCAGCACGCGGGGGGGCAAAACCGGGGAGCTGTTTTTT
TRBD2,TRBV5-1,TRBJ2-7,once,CASSLNRPGLVAYEQYF,TGCGCCAGCAGCTTGAATCGTCCGGGACTAGTGGCCTACGAGCAGTACTTC
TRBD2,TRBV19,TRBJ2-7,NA,CASSVSGSRYEQYF,TGTGCCAGTAGTGTCAGCGGGAGTAGGTACGAGCAGTACTTC
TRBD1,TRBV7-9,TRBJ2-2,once,CASSRGAGTGFGTGELFF,TGTGCCAGCAGCCGGGGTGCCGGGACAGGGTTCGGCACCGGGGAGCTGTTTTTT
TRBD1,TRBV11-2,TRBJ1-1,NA,CASHQRPGQVNTEAFF,TGTGCCAGCCACCAGAGACCGGGACAGGTGAACACTGAAGCTTTCTTT
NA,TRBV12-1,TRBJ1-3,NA,CASSFGLPSLSGNTIYF,TGTGCCAGCAGCTTTGGTCTTCCGAGCCTCTCTGGAAACACCATATATTTT
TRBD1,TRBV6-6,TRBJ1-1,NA,CASSPSTGTTEAFF,TGTGCCAGCAGTCCCTCGACAGGGACCACTGAAGCTTTCTTT
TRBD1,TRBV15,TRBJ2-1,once,CATSRDGDRGRKDEQFF,TGTGCCACCAGCAGAGATGGGGACAGGGGGCGTAAGGATGAGCAGTTCTTC
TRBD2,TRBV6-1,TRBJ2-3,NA,CASSEGGSGTDTQYF,TGTGCCAGCAGTGAAGGCGGGAGTGGCACAGATACGCAGTATTTT
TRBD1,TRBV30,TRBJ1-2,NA,CAWSDRGGGYTF,TGTGCCTGGAGCGACAGGGGGGGCGGCTACACCTTC
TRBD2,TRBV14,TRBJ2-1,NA,CASSQVSGGVGEQFF,TGTGCCAGCAGCCAAGTTAGCGGGGGGGTAGGGGAGCAGTTCTTC